The text below deals with one TCR beta chain. This specimen belongs to a study of shared clonotypes between healthy human individuals. In the authors' methods: Junction-only sequences produced by ImmunoSEQ had no quality scores, so filtering differed. Only in-frame clones appear in the TCRdb table, and some are missing; sequencing was by immunoSEQ multiplex PCR. V and J calls and clone size follow that table, whereas D and trimming were derived from the DNA. The data show some 2,400,000 clones, 90% to 97% seen once. CDR3 size: 13 residues. Germline V gives CDR1 SNHLY, CDR2 FYNNEI. V was clipped by 4 bases and J by 4 bases, with 11 bases between them.

The TCR comes from a man between 18 and 29 years old in good health. The source material was naive CD4+ T cells sorted from blood. Indicated subset: CD45RA+ positively selected. The V call is TRBV2, the J call TRBJ2-7; D could derive from TRBD1 or TRBD2 (6 bases each). The CDR3 DNA reads TGTGCCAGCAGTGGTCGGAGGGGGTACGAGCAGTACTTC. Residues: CASSGRRGYEQYF.